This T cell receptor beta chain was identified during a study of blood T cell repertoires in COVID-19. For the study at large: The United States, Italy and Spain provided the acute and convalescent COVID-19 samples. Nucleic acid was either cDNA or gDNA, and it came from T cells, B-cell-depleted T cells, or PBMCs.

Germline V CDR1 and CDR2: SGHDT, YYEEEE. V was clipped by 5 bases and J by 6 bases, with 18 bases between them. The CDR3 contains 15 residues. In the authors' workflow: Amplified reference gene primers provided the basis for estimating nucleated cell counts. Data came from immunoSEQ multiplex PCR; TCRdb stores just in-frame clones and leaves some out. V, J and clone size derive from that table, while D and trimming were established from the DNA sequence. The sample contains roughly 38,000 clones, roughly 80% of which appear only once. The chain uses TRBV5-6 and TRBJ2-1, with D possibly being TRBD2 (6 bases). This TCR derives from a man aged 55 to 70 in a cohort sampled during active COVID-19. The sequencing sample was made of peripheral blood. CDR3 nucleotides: TGTGCCAGCAGATATGGGACTCGGGGCGCCAATGAGCAGTTCTTC. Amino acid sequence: CASRYGTRGANEQFF.